This TCR beta chain originates from a study of PD-1 blockade in classical Hodgkin lymphoma. The study's findings and limits: Newly diagnosed patients reportedly trailed healthy donors in baseline TCR diversity. Diversity similar to that of newly diagnosed patients was seen at baseline in complete responders. Causes of the repertoire differences remain undefined, possibly disease activity or prior therapy. At C4D1, TCR diversity had climbed significantly for CD4+ cells, though not for CD8+ cells.

About this clone itself: Antigen: not known. Other nucleotide sequences in the sample specify the same CDR3.

Every patient experienced relapse after autologous stem cell transplantation, and brentuximab vedotin exposure varied. From thawed PBMCs, CD4+ T cells were purified using magnetic negative selection. Data came from immunoSEQ multiplex PCR; TCRdb stores just in-frame clones and leaves some out. The data contain 7,000 or so clones, about 80% of them singletons. The sequence was obtained from a human donor with classical Hodgkin lymphoma. The specimen comprised CD4+ T cells from blood, sampled at baseline.

CDR3 DNA sequence: TGTGCCAGTAGTATATCCTCCCTTTTCACCGGGACTACGGACGAGCAGTACGTC. Protein product: CASSISSLFTGTTDEQYV. The J gene is TRBJ2-7, the V gene TRBV19; 7 bases agree with TRBD2. This CDR3 region has 18 residues. Germline V gives CDR1 LNHDA, CDR2 SQIVND (reference sequence). Trimming took 2 bases from V and 5 from J; bases not matched to a gene: 18.